This entry lists 30 T cell receptor beta chains sequenced from one sample in a study of cytomegalovirus exposure and HLA in healthy donors (dated by TCRdb to between 2016 and 2019). Libraries were built with the immunoSEQ multiplex PCR assay. A mixture of 60 forward primers for TCR Vbeta segments and 13 reverse primers for TCR Jbeta segments was used in the multiplex PCR. TCRdb carries this immuneACCESS record with in-frame sequences only. Its versions omit some clonotypes, under half of them owing to an unresolved V gene in the studies checked, with the rest unexplained. The sample table lists around 300,000 clones, 80% to 90% of them with a count of one. The top ten clones comprise more than 1.5% of the sample. What was sequenced was PBMCs. Every receptor here comes from a woman aged 35 to 49 in good health and CMV-seropositive.

The chain couples TRBV19 to TRBJ1-5; no clear D. Looked up from germline, CDR1 is LNHDA and CDR2 is SQIVND (reference sequence). The V end was cut by 7 bases, the J end by 1 base, with 11 bases between. CDR3 length: 14 amino acids. This CDR3 reads CASTSRESNQPQHF. The CDR3 DNA follows: TGTGCCAGTACTTCTCGAGAGAGCAATCAGCCCCAGCATTTT.

V usage is TRBV19 and J usage is TRBJ2-1, with 13 nucleotides matching TRBD2. V lost 6 bases and J lost 9; bases outside the gene matches: 11. This CDR3 has 16 amino acids. CDR1 is LNHDA and CDR2 is SQIVND in the germline V gene (reference sequence). This CDR3 reads CASRVWTSGSGGEQFF. The CDR3 nucleotides are TGTGCCAGTAGGGTTTGGACTAGCGGGAGTGGAGGTGAGCAGTTCTTC.

In DNA form, the CDR3 reads TGTGCCAGTAGTATTATCCACTCCGGGACAGGGGAAGGCTACACCTTC. The encoded protein is CASSIIHSGTGEGYTF. This chain links TRBV19 with TRBJ1-2; 10 bases line up with TRBD1. Per the germline V gene, CDR1 is LNHDA and CDR2 is SQIVND (reference sequence). CDR3 length: 16 residues. The V segment lost 3 bases and the J segment 8 bases; nucleotides outside the gene matches: 12.

J is TRBJ2-7 and V is TRBV6-1; 9 bases fit TRBD1. Unmatched junction bases numbered 11, after V lost 6 bases and J lost 5 bases. CDR1 is MNHNS and CDR2 is SASEGT in the germline V gene. CDR3 length equals 15 residues. This CDR3 reads CASSPRDRDVNEQYF. CDR3 nucleotides: TGTGCCAGCAGCCCTAGGGACAGGGACGTAAACGAGCAGTACTTC.

V and J are TRBV29-1 and TRBJ2-5; the D gene is possibly TRBD1 (5 bases). This CDR3 spans 13 amino acids. Germline CDR1 and CDR2: SQVTM and ANQGSEA. Deletions cut 7 bases from V and 5 bases from J, with 17 bases between. CDR3 region: CSGAVAQGETQYF. As DNA, the CDR3 is TGCAGCGGGGCGGTCGCGCAGGGTGAGACCCAGTACTTC.

The chain recombines TRBV2 with TRBJ2-7, with 8 bases lining up with TRBD2. This CDR3 contains 15 residues. Unmatched junction bases numbered 7, after V lost 3 bases and J lost 3 bases. Germline values: CDR1 SNHLY, CDR2 FYNNEI. The CDR3 sequence is CASSDGRGLDYEQYF. Here the CDR3 DNA reads TGTGCCAGCAGTGATGGCAGGGGACTAGACTACGAGCAGTACTTC.

The DNA for the CDR3 is TGTGCCAGCAGCCTCGGTGGTAGCTCAAATGAGCAGTTCTTC. Amino acid sequence: CASSLGGSSNEQFF. The chain has TRBV25-1 and TRBJ2-1; unclear D gene. CDR1 and CDR2 (germline): MGHDK, SYGVNS. The CDR3 totals 14 residues. The V gene lost 6 bases and the J gene lost 7 bases, with 16 bases spanning the gap.

The CDR3 protein is CASSFIAGGRETQYF. Here the CDR3 DNA reads TGTGCCAGCAGCTTTATAGCGGGAGGGCGGGAGACCCAGTACTTC. This sequence joins TRBV7-9 and TRBJ2-5, with 11 bases matching TRBD2. V lost 3 bases, J lost 5 bases, and 5 bases stayed unmatched. This CDR3 contains 15 residues. The germline CDR1 and CDR2 sequences are SEHNR and FQNEAQ (reference sequence).

This chain connects TRBV4-3 to TRBJ2-1; TRBD2 matches 9 bases. From germline, CDR1 is LGHNA and CDR2 YSLEER. V lost 4 bases and J lost 6; bases outside the gene matches: 10. The CDR3 has 16 amino acids. The CDR3 protein is CASSPVGLASINEQFF. The CDR3 coding sequence is TGCGCCAGCAGCCCCGTAGGACTAGCGAGCATCAATGAGCAGTTCTTC.

V is TRBV25-1 and J is TRBJ2-2; tentatively, D is TRBD1 (8 bases). Germline V CDR1 and CDR2: MGHDK, SYGVNS. Trimming took 3 bases from V and 6 from J, leaving 17 bases between them. The length of the CDR3 is 16 residues. The CDR3 DNA follows: TGTGCCAGCAGTGACTTACAGGGGGGGAGCCCCGGGGAGCTGTTTTTT. This translates into CASSDLQGGSPGELFF.

This chain links TRBV18 with TRBJ2-7; 9 bases are a match to TRBD1. V shed 3 bases, J shed 0 bases, and the junction held 3 bases outside the gene matches. The germline gives CDR1 KGHSH, CDR2 LQKENI. The length of the CDR3 is 15 residues. CDR3 amino acids: CASSPGQGISYEQYF. DNA of the CDR3: TGTGCCAGCTCACCTGGACAGGGGATCTCCTACGAGCAGTACTTC.

The rearrangement joins TRBV27 to TRBJ2-7; 11 nucleotides agree with TRBD2. The CDR3 totals 15 residues. Germline CDR1 and CDR2: MNHEY and SMNVEV (reference sequence). Trimming cost V 6 bases and J 5 bases; bases outside gene matches: 9. Written as DNA, the CDR3 is TGTGCCAGCAGCCCTACCGGACTAGCGGGCAACGAGCAGTACTTC. Its translation: CASSPTGLAGNEQYF.

J is TRBJ1-5 and V is TRBV7-9; 10 bases map to TRBD1. Germline V gene data show CDR1 as SEHNR and CDR2 as FQNEAQ (reference sequence). Trimming removed 6 bases from V and 7 bases from J; junction bases left unmatched: 12. The CDR3 covers 16 residues. This chain's CDR3 is CASSSAGTGVGQPQHF. The CDR3 DNA follows: TGTGCCAGCAGTTCTGCCGGGACAGGGGTAGGCCAGCCCCAGCATTTT.

The rearrangement uses TRBV5-1 and TRBJ2-7; the D gene is possibly TRBD2 (6 bases). From germline, CDR1 is SGHRS and CDR2 YFSETQ. V lost 7 bases and J lost 0, with 17 bases in between. There are 15 residues in the CDR3. The CDR3 spells CASCTGHGSSYEQYF. In DNA form, the CDR3 reads TGCGCCAGCTGTACTGGGCACGGGAGCTCCTACGAGCAGTACTTC.

The V call is TRBV28, the J call TRBJ2-7; 9 nucleotides align to TRBD1. Trimming removed 7 bases from V and 2 bases from J; junction bases left unmatched: 12. CDR3 length: 16 residues. CDR1 is MDHEN and CDR2 is SYDVKM in the germline V gene. CDR3 amino acids: CASTPGVGTGTYEQYF. In DNA form, the CDR3 reads TGTGCCAGCACCCCGGGCGTAGGGACAGGGACCTACGAGCAGTACTTC.

The count of this clone is one. The chain employs TRBV28 and TRBJ2-2, with D perhaps TRBD1 (6 bases). Trimming removed 6 bases from V and 6 bases from J, with 11 bases in between. Germline V lookup: CDR1 MDHEN, CDR2 SYDVKM. This CDR3 comprises 13 residues. CDR3 in amino acids: CASRGHLAGELFF. CDR3 nucleotide sequence: TGTGCCAGCAGGGGACACCTTGCCGGGGAGCTGTTTTTT.

This chain joins TRBV6-5 and TRBJ1-2, with 9 positions matching TRBD1. Germline V gene sequence: CDR1 MNHEY, CDR2 SVGAGI. V lost 0 bases and J lost 8; bases outside the gene matches: 10. This CDR3 comprises 16 residues. The CDR3 here is CASSYSSPTGGSGYTF. In DNA form, the CDR3 reads TGTGCCAGCAGTTACTCCTCCCCGACAGGGGGAAGCGGCTACACCTTC.

This chain links TRBV2 with TRBJ1-5; 9 bases fit TRBD1. Trimming cost V 6 bases and J 2 bases; bases outside gene matches: 5. The V gene's germline CDR1 is SNHLY and CDR2 FYNNEI. The CDR3 runs 15 residues. The CDR3 DNA is TGTGCCAGCAGAGCCGGGGACAGGGGCAATCAGCCCCAGCATTTT. This codes for CASRAGDRGNQPQHF.

The J gene is TRBJ1-1, the V gene TRBV9; D uncertain. V dropped 2 bases and J dropped 6 bases, with 11 bases sitting between them. CDR3 length: 13 amino acids. Germline-derived CDR1 and CDR2 are SGDLS and YYNGEE. CDR3 in amino acids: CASSVDGRAEAFF. The CDR3 DNA sequence: TGTGCCAGCAGCGTTGATGGCCGGGCTGAAGCTTTCTTT.

The chain links TRBV4-1 to TRBJ2-2; 10 bases align to TRBD2. The CDR3 consists of 21 residues. The germline gives CDR1 MGHRA, CDR2 YSYEKL. Trimming removed 1 base from V and 4 bases from J; junction bases left unmatched: 18. This CDR3 reads CASSQGVSTLASGSRTGELFF. The CDR3 region has the DNA TGCGCCAGCAGCCAAGGAGTGTCTACATTGGCTAGCGGGAGTCGCACCGGGGAGCTGTTTTTT.

A note on this clone: Other nucleotide sequences from this sample produce the same CDR3. This chain links TRBV28 with TRBJ2-7; the D gene is possibly TRBD1 (6 bases). V lost 2 bases and J lost 4, with 6 bases in between. CDR3 length equals 12 residues. Germline assignment: CDR1 MDHEN and CDR2 SYDVKM. Here the CDR3 reads CASSLQGYEQYF. The CDR3 coding sequence is TGTGCCAGCAGTTTACAGGGGTACGAGCAGTACTTC.

A remark on this clone: One end of the junction varies from germline; a read error may be responsible. V gene TRBV9 combines with J gene TRBJ2-6; TRBD1 matches at 7 bases. The germline V gene has CDR1 SGDLS and CDR2 YYNGEE. The CDR3 loop spans 17 amino acids. Here the CDR3 reads CASSVGQGFSGANGLTF. The CDR3 nucleotides read TGTGCCAGCAGCGTAGGACAGGGCTTCTCTGGGGCCAACGGCCTGACTTTC.

The rearrangement links TRBV14 to TRBJ1-5; D ambiguous. There are 12 residues in the CDR3. Trimming left V 4 bases short and J 8 bases short, with 9 bases between. Germline V gives CDR1 SGHDN, CDR2 FVKESK. This CDR3 reads CASSRSLEPQHF. In DNA, the CDR3 is TGTGCCAGCAGCCGATCTCTAGAGCCCCAGCATTTT.

The J gene is TRBJ2-1, the V gene TRBV7-9; 12 positions agree with TRBD2. Per the germline V gene, CDR1 is SEHNR and CDR2 is FQNEAQ (reference sequence). J gave up 2 bases and V 1 base, and 9 bases lay outside the gene matches. The CDR3 contains 19 residues. The chain's CDR3 is CASSLVVTSGRGAYNEQFF. In DNA, the CDR3 is TGTGCCAGCAGCTTAGTAGTGACTAGCGGGAGAGGGGCCTACAATGAGCAGTTCTTC.

Turning to this clone: Germline and junction disagree at one end, which may indicate a read error. This sequence joins TRBV7-9 and TRBJ2-3; 12 bases align to TRBD2. The CDR3 is 15 amino acids. Germline lookup yields CDR1 SEHNR and CDR2 FQNEAQ (reference sequence). The CDR3 sequence is CASTLGTSGTDTQYF. CDR3 nucleotide sequence: TGTGCCAGCACCTTAGGGACTAGCGGGACAGATACGCAGTATTTT.

The chain links TRBV5-1 to TRBJ1-2; perhaps TRBD1 as D (6 bases). V lost 3 bases, J lost 6 bases, and 15 bases lay in between. Germline V lookup: CDR1 SGHRS, CDR2 YFSETQ. The CDR3 has 14 residues. The CDR3 nucleotides are TGCGCCAGCAGCTGGGACGGACAGATGAATGGCTACACCTTC. Amino acid sequence: CASSWDGQMNGYTF.

The J gene is TRBJ1-2, the V gene TRBV14; 7 bases are a match to TRBD1. V was pared by 3 bases and J by 12 bases, with 16 bases of the junction left unmatched. Germline V gene sequence: CDR1 SGHDN, CDR2 FVKESK. This CDR3 is 15 amino acids long. The CDR3 loop is CASSQGQSSWGYHTF. The CDR3 nucleotides read TGTGCCAGCAGCCAGGGACAGAGCTCATGGGGTTACCACACCTTC. The complete variable domain, with remaining parts taken from reference TRBV14 and TRBJ1-2, reads EAGVTQFPSHSVIEKGQTVTLRCDPISGHDNLYWYRRVMGKEIKFLLHFVKESKQDESGMPNNRFLAERTGGTYSTLKVQPAELEDSGVYFCASSQGQSSWGYHTFGSGTRLTVV.

This chain joins TRBV11-2 and TRBJ1-5; the D gene is possibly TRBD1 (5 bases). V shed 5 bases and J shed 4 bases, with 15 bases lying between them. Germline V gene data show CDR1 as SGHAT and CDR2 as FQNNGV. This CDR3 contains 15 residues. The CDR3 loop is CASSQGAEPNQPQHF. CDR3 DNA sequence: TGTGCCAGCAGCCAGGGTGCAGAACCTAATCAGCCCCAGCATTTT.

CDR3 residues: CATNLSGADIQYF. CDR3 coding DNA: TGTGCCACCAACCTCAGCGGGGCGGACATTCAGTACTTC. This chain joins TRBV2 and TRBJ2-4, with 7 bases matching TRBD2. V lost 10 bases and J lost 8; bases outside the gene matches: 11. Germline CDR1 and CDR2: SNHLY and FYNNEI. This CDR3 has 13 residues.

The V call is TRBV28, the J call TRBJ1-5; D unresolved. V was cut by 1 base and J by 1 base, with 8 bases left in between. Germline values: CDR1 MDHEN, CDR2 SYDVKM. The CDR3 is 15 residues long. The CDR3 sequence is CASSLYRGSNQPQHF. CDR3 DNA sequence: TGTGCCAGCAGTTTATATCGAGGGAGCAATCAGCCCCAGCATTTT.